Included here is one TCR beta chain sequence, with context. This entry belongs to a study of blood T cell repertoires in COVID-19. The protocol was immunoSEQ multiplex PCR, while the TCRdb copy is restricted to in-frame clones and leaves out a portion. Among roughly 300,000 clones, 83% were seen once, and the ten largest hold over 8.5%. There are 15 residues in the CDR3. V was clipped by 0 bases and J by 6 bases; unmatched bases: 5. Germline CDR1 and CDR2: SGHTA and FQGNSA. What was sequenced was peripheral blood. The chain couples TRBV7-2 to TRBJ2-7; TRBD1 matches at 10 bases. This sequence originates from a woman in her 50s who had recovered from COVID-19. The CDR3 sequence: CASSLAGTGVLEQYF. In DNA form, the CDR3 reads TGTGCCAGCAGCTTAGCCGGGACAGGGGTTCTCGAGCAGTACTTC.